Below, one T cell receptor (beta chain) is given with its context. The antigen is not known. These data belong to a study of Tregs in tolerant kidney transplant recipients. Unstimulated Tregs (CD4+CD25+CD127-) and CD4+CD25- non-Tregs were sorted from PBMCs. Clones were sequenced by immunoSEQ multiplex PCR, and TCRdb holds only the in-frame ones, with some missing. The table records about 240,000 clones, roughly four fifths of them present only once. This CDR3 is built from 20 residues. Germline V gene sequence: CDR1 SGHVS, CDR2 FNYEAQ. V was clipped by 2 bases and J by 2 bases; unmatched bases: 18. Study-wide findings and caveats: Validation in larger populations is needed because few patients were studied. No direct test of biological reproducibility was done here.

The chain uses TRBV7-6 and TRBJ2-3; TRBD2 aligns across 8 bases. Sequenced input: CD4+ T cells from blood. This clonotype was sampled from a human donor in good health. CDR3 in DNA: TGTGCCAGCAGCTTAAGGAGGGGGGCCACTAGCGGTCCCATCACAGATACGCAGTATTTT. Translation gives CASSLRRGATSGPITDTQYF.